These 2 T cell receptor beta chains share one sample of origin, sequenced in a study of blood T cell repertoires in COVID-19. Some clones are missing from TCRdb's copy, which holds only in-frame ones; the method was immunoSEQ multiplex PCR. Of fewer than 200,000 clones detected, roughly 84% appear once; the ten largest clones hold roughly 1.1%. Sequencing input: peripheral blood. These receptors were collected from a man aged 60-69 years who had recovered from COVID-19.

The chain has TRBV24-1 and TRBJ2-2, with 7 bases aligning to TRBD1. Losses at the gene ends were 3 bases for V and 0 bases for J; bases not matched to a gene: 6. This CDR3 contains 17 residues. Germline V gene data show CDR1 as KGHDR and CDR2 as SFDVKD. The DNA of the CDR3 is TGTGCCACCAGTGATCGACCGGGACAGCCGAACACCGGGGAGCTGTTTTTT. Protein: CATSDRPGQPNTGELFF.

The chain employs TRBV9 and TRBJ2-5; weak D call: TRBD2 (5 bases). V lost 3 bases and J lost 1, with 13 bases in between. The germline V gene encodes CDR1 SGDLS and CDR2 YYNGEE. The CDR3 sequence is 15 residues long. CDR3: CASSGAAGTQETQYF. CDR3 DNA: TGTGCCAGCAGCGGGGCTGCGGGTACCCAAGAGACCCAGTACTTC.